The clone carrying this T cell receptor beta chain was recorded at least ten times. The data belong to a study of T cell changes during pregnancy in multiple sclerosis. TCRdb keeps only in-frame clones here, not all; method: immunoSEQ multiplex PCR. The table shows about 40,000 clones, with approximately 88% occurring only once. This clonotype originated in a female donor in good health, enrolled as a control in a pregnancy study. The sample consisted of peripheral blood, taken in the first trimester of pregnancy.

The CDR3, as DNA: TGTGCCAGCAGCTTAGGATTGGCGGCTAGCGGGAGCAATGAGCAGTTCTTC. As protein: CASSLGLAASGSNEQFF. This chain uses TRBV11-2 with TRBJ2-1; 10 bases agree with TRBD2. V was clipped by 1 base and J by 6 bases; unmatched bases: 9. CDR1 and CDR2 from the germline V gene are SGHAT and FQNNGV. The CDR3 spans 17 residues.